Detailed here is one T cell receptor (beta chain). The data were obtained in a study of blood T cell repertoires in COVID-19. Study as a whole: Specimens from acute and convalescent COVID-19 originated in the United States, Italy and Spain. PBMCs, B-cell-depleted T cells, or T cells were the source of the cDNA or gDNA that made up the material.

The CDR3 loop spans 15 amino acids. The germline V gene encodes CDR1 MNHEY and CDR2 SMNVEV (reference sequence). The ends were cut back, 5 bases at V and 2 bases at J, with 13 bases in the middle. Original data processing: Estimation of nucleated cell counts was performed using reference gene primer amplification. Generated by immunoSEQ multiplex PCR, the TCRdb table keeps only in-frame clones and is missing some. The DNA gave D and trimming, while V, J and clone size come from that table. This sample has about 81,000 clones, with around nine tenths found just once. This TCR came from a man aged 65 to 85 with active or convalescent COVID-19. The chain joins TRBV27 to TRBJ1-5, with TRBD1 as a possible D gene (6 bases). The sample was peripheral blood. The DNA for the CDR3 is TGTGCCAGCAGTCCTACAGGGTATGGCAATCAGCCCCAGCATTTT. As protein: CASSPTGYGNQPQHF.